These 8 T cell receptor beta chains were sequenced from one sample in a study of T cell responses to AZD1222 COVID-19 vaccine. This table comes from immunoSEQ multiplex PCR, and its TCRdb copy is limited to in-frame clones, with some not included. The data hold around 71,000 clones, with around four fifths observed a single time. The input for sequencing was peripheral blood, taken on day 0 of AZD1222 vaccination. The origin of the receptors is an adult in good health.

V usage is TRBV11-2 and J usage is TRBJ1-1, with D possibly matching TRBD1 (5 bases). The ends were cut back, 1 base at V and 5 bases at J, with 11 bases in the middle. The CDR3 covers 14 residues. Looked up from germline, CDR1 is SGHAT and CDR2 is FQNNGV. Here the CDR3 reads CASSLGRGETEAFF. The CDR3 bases are TGTGCCAGCAGCTTAGGGCGAGGGGAAACTGAAGCTTTCTTT.

The CDR3 is CASSSRQDRDYYEQYF. CDR3 sequence (DNA): TGTGCCAGCAGCTCCCGACAGGACAGAGACTATTACGAGCAGTACTTC. This rearrangement joins TRBV6-2 or TRBV6-3 to TRBJ2-7; D is possibly TRBD1 (6 bases). Germline-derived CDR1 and CDR2 are MNHEY and SVGEGT. The CDR3 sequence is 16 residues long. Trimming took 6 bases from V and 4 from J, leaving 22 bases between them.

The chain is built from TRBV27 and TRBJ2-1; D is perhaps TRBD2 (5 bases). V was cut by 7 bases and J by 6 bases, with 22 bases left in between. The germline gives CDR1 MNHEY, CDR2 SMNVEV (reference sequence). The CDR3 is 16 amino acids. CDR3 bases: TGTGCCAGCAAGCCTGAGAGGGAGCGGTCTCGCAATGAGCAGTTCTTC. It translates to CASKPERERSRNEQFF.

Points on this clone: This sample includes further DNA sequences coding for the same CDR3. The chain links TRBV15 to TRBJ2-5, with D perhaps given as TRBD1 or TRBD2 (5 bases each). Germline V gives CDR1 LNHNV, CDR2 YYDKDF (reference sequence). The V and J ends lost 6 bases and 2 bases respectively, with 16 bases between them. CDR3 size: 15 residues. The CDR3 region is CATSRDPGSQETQYF. The CDR3 DNA reads as TGTGCCACCAGTAGGGACCCGGGGAGTCAAGAGACCCAGTACTTC. Based on the CDR3 plus reference TRBV15 and TRBJ2-5, the full variable domain is DAMVIQNPRYQVTQFGKPVTLSCSQTLNHNVMYWYQQKSSQAPKLLFHYYDKDFNNEADTPDNFQSRRPNTSFCFLDIRSPGLGDTAMYLCATSRDPGSQETQYFGPGTRLLVL.

The chain has TRBV3-1 (or the pseudogene TRBV3-2) and TRBJ1-2; 7 positions match TRBD1. CDR1 is LGHDT and CDR2 is YNNKEL in the germline V gene (reference sequence). With V trimmed by 4 bases and J by 3 bases, 14 bases remained unmatched. The CDR3 spans 17 residues. CDR3 loop: CASSPLVYLGQDYGYTF. CDR3 bases: TGTGCCAGCAGCCCCCTTGTTTATTTAGGACAGGACTATGGCTACACCTTC.

V gene TRBV19 combines with J gene TRBJ2-5, with 9 bases that match TRBD2. The CDR3 loop spans 15 amino acids. J was trimmed by 2 bases and V by 5 bases; bases with no gene match: 6. Looked up from germline, CDR1 is LNHDA and CDR2 is SQIVND (reference sequence). The CDR3 region is CASSWASGAQETQYF. CDR3 bases: TGTGCCAGTAGTTGGGCTAGCGGGGCTCAAGAGACCCAGTACTTC.

V is TRBV19 and J is TRBJ1-5; 8 nucleotides match TRBD1. The CDR3 consists of 17 residues. Losses at the gene ends were 4 bases for V and 0 bases for J; bases not matched to a gene: 8. CDR1 is LNHDA and CDR2 is SQIVND in the germline V gene (reference sequence). CDR3: CASSTHRTGYSNQPQHF. As DNA, the CDR3 is TGTGCCAGTAGTACTCACCGGACAGGGTATAGCAATCAGCCCCAGCATTTT.

V usage is TRBV27 and J usage is TRBJ1-2; weak D call: TRBD1 (5 bases). This CDR3 is built from 14 residues. V shed 0 bases and J shed 2 bases, with 7 bases lying between them. Looked up from germline, CDR1 is MNHEY and CDR2 is SMNVEV (reference sequence). This CDR3 is CASSLSRENYGYTF. CDR3 coding DNA: TGTGCCAGCAGTTTATCCAGGGAGAACTATGGCTACACCTTC.